One and the same sample provided the 31 T cell receptor beta chains below, sequenced in a study of shared clonotypes between healthy human individuals. Profiling relied on immunoSEQ multiplex PCR, and the TCRdb table lists in-frame clones only, not all of them. Found here are 2,100,000 or so clones, under 97% of them singletons; the top ten hold roughly 0.13%. Sequenced sample: naive CD4+ T cells sorted from blood. The subset: CD45RA+ positively selected. All receptors come from a man aged 18 to 29 in good health.

The rearrangement joins TRBV5-1 to TRBJ2-3; tentatively, D is TRBD2 (5 bases). The V gene's germline CDR1 is SGHRS and CDR2 YFSETQ. The V end lost 0 bases, the J end lost 2 bases, and 10 bases lay between the germline ends. The CDR3 has 15 residues. The CDR3 loop reads CASSLDNLATDTQYF. Written as DNA, the CDR3 is TGCGCCAGCAGCTTGGACAATCTAGCCACAGATACGCAGTATTTT.

The V call is TRBV10-1, the J call TRBJ2-1, with 7 bases fitting TRBD1. The CDR3 spans 15 residues. Germline V lookup: CDR1 WNHNN, CDR2 SYGVQD (reference sequence). Losses at the gene ends were 4 bases for V and 0 bases for J; bases not matched to a gene: 3. CDR3 loop: CASSGDRSSYNEQFF. The CDR3 bases are TGCGCCAGCAGTGGGGACAGAAGCTCCTACAATGAGCAGTTCTTC.

This chain joins TRBV5-1 and TRBJ1-5, with a weak D call TRBD1 (5 bases). CDR3 length: 15 residues. Per the germline V gene, CDR1 is SGHRS and CDR2 is YFSETQ. Between the trimmed V and J ends, which lost 8 bases and 2 bases, there was a span of 17 bases. Here the CDR3 reads CASRPGEWGNQPQHF. The CDR3 nucleotides read TGCGCCAGTCGACCGGGGGAGTGGGGCAATCAGCCCCAGCATTTT.

As DNA, the CDR3 is TGTGCCATCAGGGAGGATACGGTCACTGAAGCTTTCTTT. Translation: CAIREDTVTEAFF. The chain links TRBV10-3 to TRBJ1-1; D remains ambiguous. The CDR3 length is 13 residues. Germline lookup yields CDR1 ENHRY and CDR2 SYGVKD. The V end was cut by 6 bases, the J end by 4 bases, with 12 bases between.

V and J are TRBV5-1 and TRBJ1-4; a weak D match, TRBD1 (5 bases). CDR3 length: 15 residues. Germline CDR1 reads SGHRS; CDR2 reads YFSETQ. V lost 4 bases and J 6 bases, leaving 16 bases between the germline ends. CDR3 sequence: CASSDDSNLHEKLFF. CDR3 sequence (DNA): TGCGCCAGCAGCGACGACAGTAACCTCCATGAAAAACTGTTTTTT.

The V and J genes are TRBV7-3 and TRBJ1-6; D is undetermined. Germline V gene lookup returns CDR1 SGHTA and CDR2 FQGTGA. The CDR3 spans 13 residues. Trimming stripped 1 base from V and 7 bases from J, with 5 bases between. The CDR3 region has the DNA TGTGCCAGCAGCTTAAATGAGAATTCACCCCTCCACTTT. Translated: CASSLNENSPLHF.

This clone is a singleton in its sample. The rearrangement uses TRBV10-2 and TRBJ2-2; 8 bases align to TRBD2. This CDR3 comprises 17 residues. V gave up 6 bases and J gave up 5 bases; unmatched junction bases: 14. The germline V gene has CDR1 WSHSY and CDR2 SAAADI. The CDR3 bases are TGCGCCAGCAGACGGGTCCCGGCGGGGGGAGGGACCGGGGAGCTGTTTTTT. It yields the protein CASRRVPAGGGTGELFF.

This clone is a singleton in its sample. Other DNA sequences in this sample translate to the same CDR3. The chain employs TRBV6-5 and TRBJ2-7; no definite D call. Germline CDR1 reads MNHEY; CDR2 reads SVGAGI. The V and J ends lost 4 bases and 0 bases respectively, with 4 bases between them. CDR3 length equals 12 residues. The chain's CDR3 is CASSSSSYEQYF. The CDR3 coding sequence is TGTGCCAGCAGTTCCTCCTCCTACGAGCAGTACTTC.

There are a few counts of this clone. The rearrangement uses TRBV19 and TRBJ1-6, with 9 bases that match TRBD1. The germline gives CDR1 LNHDA, CDR2 SQIVND (reference sequence). Trimming cost V 5 bases and J 10 bases; bases outside gene matches: 9. The CDR3 totals 15 residues. The CDR3 DNA follows: TGTGCCAGTAGTTATACCTGGACAGGGGACTCACCCCTCCACTTT. Translation: CASSYTWTGDSPLHF.

The gene calls are TRBV29-1 and TRBJ2-3, with D uncertain. Germline-derived CDR1 and CDR2 are SQVTM and ANQGSEA. Trimming cost V 4 bases and J 5 bases, with 13 bases left between them. This CDR3 spans 13 amino acids. CDR3 sequence (DNA): TGCAGCGTTGGGACCCACCCGGGAGATACGCAGTATTTT. This gives the protein CSVGTHPGDTQYF.

V usage is TRBV5-1 and J usage is TRBJ1-6; D unclear. Germline V gene lookup returns CDR1 SGHRS and CDR2 YFSETQ. V was trimmed by 2 bases and J by 10 bases, leaving 13 bases between them. CDR3 size: 14 residues. The CDR3, as DNA: TGCGCCAGCAGCTTATTAGGCGGTGAATCACCCCTCCACTTT. This translates into CASSLLGGESPLHF.

This chain links TRBV7-2 with TRBJ2-3, with no clear D. The CDR3 is made up of 13 amino acids. The germline V gene encodes CDR1 SGHTA and CDR2 FQGNSA. The germline V and J ends were trimmed by 6 bases and 4 bases, with 11 bases remaining between them. The CDR3 loop reads CASRYPPADTQYF. CDR3 DNA sequence: TGTGCCAGCAGATATCCCCCTGCAGATACGCAGTATTTT.

As concerns this clone: At the DNA level, this CDR3 is encoded by other sequences in the same sample as well. This chain links TRBV18 with TRBJ2-1; 11 positions match TRBD2. Looked up from germline, CDR1 is KGHSH and CDR2 is LQKENI. This CDR3 comprises 15 residues. Unmatched junction bases numbered 10, after V lost 6 bases and J lost 9 bases. CDR3 sequence (DNA): TGTGCCAGCTCCCAATTAGCGGGAGGGCCGGGTGAGCAGTTCTTC. Its protein is CASSQLAGGPGEQFF.

The chain employs TRBV9 and TRBJ2-2; D might be TRBD2 (7 bases). Germline CDR1 and CDR2: SGDLS and YYNGEE. This CDR3 contains 15 residues. The V end was cut by 7 bases, the J end by 0 bases, with 13 bases between. The CDR3: CASERGGPNTGELFF. The CDR3 region has the DNA TGTGCCAGCGAGAGGGGGGGCCCGAACACCGGGGAGCTGTTTTTT.

The chain uses TRBV19 and TRBJ1-5, with TRBD1 identical over 9 bases. The CDR3 has 16 amino acids. Germline-derived CDR1 and CDR2 are LNHDA and SQIVND (reference sequence). V shed 3 bases and J 0 bases; nucleotides not matched to a gene: 3. CDR3 sequence (DNA): TGTGCCAGTAGTATGGACAGGGGACTTAGCAATCAGCCCCAGCATTTT. It encodes CASSMDRGLSNQPQHF. Together with reference TRBV19 and TRBJ1-5, the CDR3 gives the full variable domain: DGGITQSPKYLFRKEGQNVTLSCEQNLNHDAMYWYRQDPGQGLRLIYYSQIVNDFQKGDIAEGYSVSREKKESFPLTVTSAQKNPTAFYLCASSMDRGLSNQPQHFGDGTRLSIL.

CDR3 nucleotides: TGTGCCAGCAGCACACCCTCGGGCGAGCAGTACTTC. As protein: CASSTPSGEQYF. V is TRBV7-2 and J is TRBJ2-7; D unresolved. The germline V gene encodes CDR1 SGHTA and CDR2 FQGNSA. V was shortened by 5 bases and J by 6 bases, with 11 bases between the two germline ends. The CDR3 covers 12 residues.

This chain joins TRBV7-6 and TRBJ1-4; weak D call: TRBD1 (6 bases). The V end lost 4 bases, the J end lost 0 bases, and 12 bases lay between the germline ends. Germline V CDR1 and CDR2: SGHVS, FNYEAQ. This CDR3 contains 16 residues. The chain's CDR3 is CASSSQGSSTNEKLFF. As DNA, the CDR3 is TGTGCCAGCAGCTCGCAGGGGAGCTCAACTAATGAAAAACTGTTTTTT.

The chain is built from TRBV6-6 and TRBJ1-2; maybe TRBD1 (5 bases). The CDR3 covers 14 residues. The V and J ends lost 6 bases and 0 bases respectively, with 11 bases between them. CDR1 is MNHNY, CDR2 SVGAGI, per germline (reference sequence). The CDR3 DNA reads as TGTGCCAGCAGCACCGGACAAACTAACTATGGCTACACCTTC. Translating it yields CASSTGQTNYGYTF.

V is TRBV5-1 and J is TRBJ2-7; 9 bases match TRBD1. V was pared by 4 bases and J by 5 bases, with 13 bases of the junction left unmatched. The CDR3 contains 16 residues. Germline CDR1 is SGHRS and CDR2 is YFSETQ. The CDR3 loop reads CASSQDRGSGIHEQYF. CDR3 nucleotides: TGCGCCAGCAGCCAGGACAGGGGTTCAGGTATCCACGAGCAGTACTTC.

The rearrangement uses TRBV6-5 and TRBJ1-4; weak D call: TRBD1 (6 bases). The V end lost 6 bases, the J end lost 12 bases, and 17 bases lay between the germline ends. Germline CDR1 and CDR2: MNHEY and SVGAGI. CDR3 length: 13 amino acids. CDR3 loop: CASSQGLPFELFF. The CDR3 nucleotides are TGTGCCAGCAGCCAGGGGCTGCCTTTTGAACTGTTTTTT.

Of note for this clone: Other nucleotide sequences in the sample specify the same CDR3. This chain uses TRBV2 with TRBJ1-1; unclear D gene. V shed 6 bases and J shed 1 base, with 9 bases lying between them. Looked up from germline, CDR1 is SNHLY and CDR2 is FYNNEI. The CDR3 spans 13 residues. The CDR3 reads CASSLDKNTEAFF. The CDR3, as DNA: TGTGCCAGCAGCCTTGACAAGAACACTGAAGCTTTCTTT.

The CDR3 nucleotides read TGCGCCAGCAGTTTCAGGACAGGGGGCGCCGCCTACGAGCAGTACTTC. Translation gives CASSFRTGGAAYEQYF. V is TRBV5-1 and J is TRBJ2-7, with 11 bases lining up with TRBD1. The V segment lost 5 bases and the J segment 2 bases; nucleotides outside the gene matches: 9. CDR1 and CDR2 from the germline V gene are SGHRS and YFSETQ. CDR3 size: 16 residues.

The V call is TRBV25-1, the J call TRBJ2-6, with 10 bases aligning to TRBD2. The CDR3 totals 17 residues. Germline loops: CDR1 MGHDK, CDR2 SYGVNS. V shed 8 bases, J shed 1 base, and the junction held 8 bases outside the gene matches. This CDR3 is CASSRTSGKSGANVLTF. The CDR3 bases are TGTGCCAGCTCCAGGACTAGCGGCAAATCTGGGGCCAACGTCCTGACTTTC.

The sample holds a few counts of this clone. This chain connects TRBV4-1 to TRBJ2-7; D gene ambiguous. V was trimmed by 2 bases and J by 0 bases, leaving 8 bases between them. The CDR3 spans 14 residues. Germline lookup yields CDR1 MGHRA and CDR2 YSYEKL. The CDR3 bases are TGCGCCAGCAGCCAAAACGTGAACTCCTACGAGCAGTACTTC. It codes for CASSQNVNSYEQYF.

The rearrangement uses TRBV18 and TRBJ1-5, with TRBD1 matching over 10 bases. Germline V gene sequence: CDR1 KGHSH, CDR2 LQKENI. V dropped 4 bases and J dropped 2; count of bases not matched to a gene: 5. The CDR3 totals 16 residues. The CDR3 bases are TGTGCCAGCTCACTACGGGACAGGGGTGGCAATCAGCCCCAGCATTTT. It encodes CASSLRDRGGNQPQHF.

This sequence joins TRBV2 and TRBJ2-6; 11 nucleotides agree with TRBD1. Looked up from germline, CDR1 is SNHLY and CDR2 is FYNNEI. V shed 6 bases and J 1 base; nucleotides not matched to a gene: 5. CDR3 length: 17 residues. DNA of the CDR3: TGTGCCAGCAGCATGGACAGGGGGCGGTCTGGGGCCAACGTCCTGACTTTC. Encoded protein: CASSMDRGRSGANVLTF.

The chain employs TRBV30 and TRBJ1-1; unclear D gene. Trimming stripped 3 bases from V and 0 bases from J, with 8 bases between. This CDR3 is built from 13 residues. Germline values: CDR1 GTSNPN, CDR2 SVGIG (reference sequence). This chain's CDR3 is CAWRDILNTEAFF. The CDR3, as DNA: TGTGCCTGGAGGGATATCTTGAACACTGAAGCTTTCTTT.

Comments on this clone: Other DNA sequences of this sample code for an identical CDR3. This chain connects TRBV20-1 to TRBJ2-3; D might be TRBD1 (5 bases). The germline V and J ends were trimmed by 6 bases and 4 bases, with 5 bases remaining between them. The CDR3 has 10 residues. Germline CDR1 reads DFQATT; CDR2 reads SNEGSKA (reference sequence). The CDR3 nucleotides read TGCAGTGCAGGGGCAGATACGCAGTATTTT. It translates to CSAGADTQYF.

The V gene is TRBV6-6, the J gene TRBJ2-3; D gene ambiguous. The germline CDR1 and CDR2 sequences are MNHNY and SVGAGI (reference sequence). The CDR3 consists of 15 residues. Trimming took off 0 bases at V and 3 bases at J, with 10 bases between the two ends. The CDR3 spells CASSYSPEDTDTQYF. In nucleotides, the CDR3 is TGTGCCAGCAGTTACTCCCCCGAGGATACAGATACGCAGTATTTT.

This clone was seen only a few times. Different DNA sequences within this sample yield the same CDR3. V and J are TRBV19 and TRBJ2-5, with D unclear. CDR3 length: 12 amino acids. The V gene lost 6 bases and the J gene lost 2 bases, with 7 bases spanning the gap. Germline lookup yields CDR1 LNHDA and CDR2 SQIVND (reference sequence). CDR3 DNA: TGTGCCAGTAGAGGAGATCAAGAGACCCAGTACTTC. Translation: CASRGDQETQYF.

In nucleotides, the CDR3 is TGTGCCAGCAGCTTGGCTCCGTCGGGGGGTTCCAATGAGCAGTTCTTC. Its protein product is CASSLAPSGGSNEQFF. The gene calls are TRBV5-6 and TRBJ2-1, with TRBD2 matching 7 bases. J was trimmed by 6 bases and V by 0 bases; bases with no gene match: 9. Germline V gene data show CDR1 as SGHDT and CDR2 as YYEEEE. The CDR3 is made up of 16 amino acids.